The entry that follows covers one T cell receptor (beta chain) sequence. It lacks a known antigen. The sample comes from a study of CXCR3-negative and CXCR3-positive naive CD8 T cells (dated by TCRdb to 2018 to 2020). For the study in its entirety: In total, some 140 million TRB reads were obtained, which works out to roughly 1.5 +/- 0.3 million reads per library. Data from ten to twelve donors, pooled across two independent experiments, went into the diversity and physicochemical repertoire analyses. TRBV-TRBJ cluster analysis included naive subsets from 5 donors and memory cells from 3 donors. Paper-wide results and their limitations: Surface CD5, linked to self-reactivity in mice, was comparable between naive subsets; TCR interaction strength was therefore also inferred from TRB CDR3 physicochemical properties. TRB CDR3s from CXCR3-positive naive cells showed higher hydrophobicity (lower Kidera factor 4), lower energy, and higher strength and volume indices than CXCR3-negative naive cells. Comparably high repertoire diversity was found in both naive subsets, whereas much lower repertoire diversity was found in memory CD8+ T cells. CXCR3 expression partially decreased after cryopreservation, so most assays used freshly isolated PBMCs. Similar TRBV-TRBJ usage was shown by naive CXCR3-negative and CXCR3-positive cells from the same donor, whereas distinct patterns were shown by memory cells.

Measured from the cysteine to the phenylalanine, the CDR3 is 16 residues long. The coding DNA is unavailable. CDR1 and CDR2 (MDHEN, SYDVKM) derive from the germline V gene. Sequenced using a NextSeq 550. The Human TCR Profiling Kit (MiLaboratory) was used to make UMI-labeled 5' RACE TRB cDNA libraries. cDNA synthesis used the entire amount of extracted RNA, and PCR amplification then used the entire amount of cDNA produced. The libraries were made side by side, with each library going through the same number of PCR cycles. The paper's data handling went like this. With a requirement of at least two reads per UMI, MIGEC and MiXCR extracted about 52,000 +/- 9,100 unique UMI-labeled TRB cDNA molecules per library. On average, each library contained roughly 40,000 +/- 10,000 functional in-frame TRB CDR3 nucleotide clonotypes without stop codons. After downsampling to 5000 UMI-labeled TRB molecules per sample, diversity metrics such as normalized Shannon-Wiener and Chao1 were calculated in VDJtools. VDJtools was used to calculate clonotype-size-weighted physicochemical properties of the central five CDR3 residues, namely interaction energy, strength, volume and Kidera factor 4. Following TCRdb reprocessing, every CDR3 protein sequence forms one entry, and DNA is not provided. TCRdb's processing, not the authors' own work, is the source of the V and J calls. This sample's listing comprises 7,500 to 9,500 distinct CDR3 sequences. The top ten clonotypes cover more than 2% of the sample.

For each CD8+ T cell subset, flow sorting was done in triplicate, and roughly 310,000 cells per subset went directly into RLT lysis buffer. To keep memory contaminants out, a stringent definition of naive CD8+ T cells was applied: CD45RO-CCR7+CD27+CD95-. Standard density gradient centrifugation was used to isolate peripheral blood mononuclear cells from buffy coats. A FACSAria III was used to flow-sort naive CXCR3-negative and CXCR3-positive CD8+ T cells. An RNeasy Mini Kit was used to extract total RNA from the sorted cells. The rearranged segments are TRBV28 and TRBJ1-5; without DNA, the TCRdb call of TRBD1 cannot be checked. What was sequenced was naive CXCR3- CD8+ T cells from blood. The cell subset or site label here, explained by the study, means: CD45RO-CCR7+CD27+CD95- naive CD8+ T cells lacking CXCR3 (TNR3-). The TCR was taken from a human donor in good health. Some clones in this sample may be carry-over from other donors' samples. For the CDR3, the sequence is CASSFAGTGYNQPQHF.